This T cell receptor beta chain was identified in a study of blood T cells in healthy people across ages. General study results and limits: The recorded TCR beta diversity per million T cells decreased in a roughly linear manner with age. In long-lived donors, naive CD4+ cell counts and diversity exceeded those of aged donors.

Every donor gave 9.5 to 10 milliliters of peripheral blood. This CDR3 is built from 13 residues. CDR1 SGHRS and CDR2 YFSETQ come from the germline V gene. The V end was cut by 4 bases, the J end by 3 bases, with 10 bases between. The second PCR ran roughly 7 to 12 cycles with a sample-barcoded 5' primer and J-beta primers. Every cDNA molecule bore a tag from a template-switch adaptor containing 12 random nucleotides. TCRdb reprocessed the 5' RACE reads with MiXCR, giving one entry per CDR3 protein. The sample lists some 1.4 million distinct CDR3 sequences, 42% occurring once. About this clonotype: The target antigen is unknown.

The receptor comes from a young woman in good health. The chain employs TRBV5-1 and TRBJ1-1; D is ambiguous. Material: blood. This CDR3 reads CASSPAGYTEAFF. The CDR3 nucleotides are TGCGCCAGCAGCCCGGCTGGGTACACTGAAGCTTTCTTT.